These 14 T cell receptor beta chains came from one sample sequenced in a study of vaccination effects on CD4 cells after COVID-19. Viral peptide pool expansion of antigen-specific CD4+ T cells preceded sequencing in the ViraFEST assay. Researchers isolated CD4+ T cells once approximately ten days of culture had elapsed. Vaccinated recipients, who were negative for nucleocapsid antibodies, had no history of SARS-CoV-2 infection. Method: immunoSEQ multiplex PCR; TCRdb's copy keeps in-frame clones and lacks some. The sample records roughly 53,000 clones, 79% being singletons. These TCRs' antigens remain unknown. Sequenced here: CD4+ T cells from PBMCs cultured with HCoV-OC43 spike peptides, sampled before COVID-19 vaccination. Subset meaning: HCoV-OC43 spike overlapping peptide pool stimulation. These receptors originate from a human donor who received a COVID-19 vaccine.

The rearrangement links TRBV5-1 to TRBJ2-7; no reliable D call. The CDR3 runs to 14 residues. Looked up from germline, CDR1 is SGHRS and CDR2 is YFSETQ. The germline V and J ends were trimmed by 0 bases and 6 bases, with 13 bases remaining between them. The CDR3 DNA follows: TGCGCCAGCAGCTTGGGGCCAAGTCAGCCCGAGCAGTACGTC. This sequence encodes CASSLGPSQPEQYV.

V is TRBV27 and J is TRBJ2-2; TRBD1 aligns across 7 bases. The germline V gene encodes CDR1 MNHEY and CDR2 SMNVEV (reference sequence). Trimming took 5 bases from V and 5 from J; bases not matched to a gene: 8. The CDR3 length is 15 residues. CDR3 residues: CASSVRQGSTGELFF. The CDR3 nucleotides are TGTGCCAGCAGTGTTAGACAGGGCAGTACCGGGGAGCTGTTTTTT.

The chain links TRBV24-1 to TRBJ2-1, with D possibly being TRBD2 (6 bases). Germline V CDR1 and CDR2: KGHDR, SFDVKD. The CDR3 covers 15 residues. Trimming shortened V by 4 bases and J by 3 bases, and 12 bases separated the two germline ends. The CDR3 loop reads CATSEGGPIYNEQFF. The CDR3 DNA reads TGTGCCACCAGTGAGGGGGGTCCGATCTACAATGAGCAGTTCTTC.

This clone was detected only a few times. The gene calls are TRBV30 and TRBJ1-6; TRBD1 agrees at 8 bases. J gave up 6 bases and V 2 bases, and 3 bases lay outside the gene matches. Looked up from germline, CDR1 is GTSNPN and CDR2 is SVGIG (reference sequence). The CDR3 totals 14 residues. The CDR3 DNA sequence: TGTGCCTGGAGTCTACAGGGGGTTAATTCACCCCTCCACTTT. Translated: CAWSLQGVNSPLHF.

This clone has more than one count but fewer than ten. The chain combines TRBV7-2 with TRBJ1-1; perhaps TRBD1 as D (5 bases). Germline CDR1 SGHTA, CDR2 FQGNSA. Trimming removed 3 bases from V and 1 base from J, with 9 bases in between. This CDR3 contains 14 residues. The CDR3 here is CASSFRQRNTEAFF. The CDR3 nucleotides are TGTGCCAGCAGCTTTCGACAGAGGAACACTGAAGCTTTCTTT.

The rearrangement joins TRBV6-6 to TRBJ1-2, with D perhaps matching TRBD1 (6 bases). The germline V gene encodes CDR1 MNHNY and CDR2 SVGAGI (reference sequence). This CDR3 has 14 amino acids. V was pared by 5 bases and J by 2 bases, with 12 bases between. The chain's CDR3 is CASSPSGQNYGYTF. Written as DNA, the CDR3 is TGTGCCAGCAGTCCCTCCGGACAGAACTATGGCTACACCTTC.

The DNA for the CDR3 is TGTGCCAGCTCACCACAATTCGCGGGGGACACCGGGGAGCTGTTTTTT. Its protein is CASSPQFAGDTGELFF. This sequence joins TRBV18 and TRBJ2-2; 7 nucleotides match TRBD2. In germline, CDR1 is KGHSH, CDR2 LQKENI. The CDR3 contains 16 residues. V was pared by 1 base and J by 3 bases, with 5 bases of the junction left unmatched.

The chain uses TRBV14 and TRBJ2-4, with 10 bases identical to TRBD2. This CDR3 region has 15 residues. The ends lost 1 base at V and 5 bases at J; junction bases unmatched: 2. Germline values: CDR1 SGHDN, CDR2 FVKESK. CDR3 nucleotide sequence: TGTGCCAGCAGCCAAGTCCTAGCGGGGGAAAACATTCAGTACTTC. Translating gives CASSQVLAGENIQYF.

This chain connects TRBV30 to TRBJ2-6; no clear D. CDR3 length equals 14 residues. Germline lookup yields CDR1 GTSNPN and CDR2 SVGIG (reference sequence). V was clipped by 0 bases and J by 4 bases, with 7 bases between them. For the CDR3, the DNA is TGTGCCTGGAGTGTTGCCCGGGGGGCCAACGTCCTGACTTTC. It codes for CAWSVARGANVLTF.

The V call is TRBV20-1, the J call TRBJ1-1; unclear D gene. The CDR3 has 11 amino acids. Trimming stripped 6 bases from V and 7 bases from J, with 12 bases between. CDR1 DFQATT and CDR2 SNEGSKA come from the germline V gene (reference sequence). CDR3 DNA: TGCAGTGCCCGGAATCAGAATGAAGCTTTCTTT. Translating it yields CSARNQNEAFF.

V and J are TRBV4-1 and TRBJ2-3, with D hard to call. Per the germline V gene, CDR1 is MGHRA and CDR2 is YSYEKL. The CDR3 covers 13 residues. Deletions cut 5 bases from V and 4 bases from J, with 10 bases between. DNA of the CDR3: TGCGCCAGCAGCGTCTTAGTGGCAGATACGCAGTATTTT. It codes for CASSVLVADTQYF.

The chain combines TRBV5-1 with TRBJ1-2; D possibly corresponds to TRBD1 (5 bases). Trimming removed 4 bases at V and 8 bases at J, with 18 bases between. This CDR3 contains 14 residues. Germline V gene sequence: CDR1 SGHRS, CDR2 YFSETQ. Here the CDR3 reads CASSPWTNGIGYTF. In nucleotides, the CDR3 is TGCGCCAGCAGCCCGTGGACAAACGGCATCGGCTACACCTTC.

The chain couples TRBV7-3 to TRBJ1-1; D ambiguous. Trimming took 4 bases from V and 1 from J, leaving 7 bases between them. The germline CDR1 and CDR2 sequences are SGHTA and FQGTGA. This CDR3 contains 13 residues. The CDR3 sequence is CASSSTPNTEAFF. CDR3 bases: TGTGCCAGCAGCTCCACACCGAACACTGAAGCTTTCTTT.

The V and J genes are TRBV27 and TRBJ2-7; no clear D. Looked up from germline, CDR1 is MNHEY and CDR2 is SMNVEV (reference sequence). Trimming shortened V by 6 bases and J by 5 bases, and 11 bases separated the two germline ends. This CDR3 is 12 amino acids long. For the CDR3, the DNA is TGTGCCAGCAGCCCTTACCGCCACGAGCAGTACGTC. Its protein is CASSPYRHEQYV.